This TCR beta chain was recovered during a study of PD-1 blockade in classical Hodgkin lymphoma. Study results and limitations: Complete responders entered with baseline diversity on par with newly diagnosed patients, the results showed. It was reported that newly diagnosed patients had less baseline TCR diversity than healthy donors. The origin of the repertoire differences remains undefined, with disease activity or prior therapy as possible causes.

As to this clone: Its specificity is unknown.

Clones were sequenced by immunoSEQ multiplex PCR, and TCRdb holds only the in-frame ones, with some missing. The repertoire includes about 150,000 clones, less than 80% of them detected once, and 7% to 9.5% sits in the top ten. The CDR3 covers 14 residues. V was trimmed by 2 bases and J by 3 bases, leaving 11 bases between them. In germline, CDR1 is SGHRS, CDR2 YFSETQ. With no exception, relapse followed autologous stem cell transplantation in all patients, and brentuximab vedotin exposure varied. Complete response, partial response or progressive disease was recorded as best response. The gene calls are TRBV5-1 and TRBJ1-1; TRBD1 might be the D (6 bases). The sample here was peripheral blood mononuclear cells (PBMCs), taken before the second cycle of nivolumab. The clonotype comes from a human donor with classical Hodgkin lymphoma. CDR3 loop: CASSFRDTYTEAFF. CDR3 in DNA: TGCGCCAGCAGCTTCCGGGACACCTACACTGAAGCTTTCTTT.